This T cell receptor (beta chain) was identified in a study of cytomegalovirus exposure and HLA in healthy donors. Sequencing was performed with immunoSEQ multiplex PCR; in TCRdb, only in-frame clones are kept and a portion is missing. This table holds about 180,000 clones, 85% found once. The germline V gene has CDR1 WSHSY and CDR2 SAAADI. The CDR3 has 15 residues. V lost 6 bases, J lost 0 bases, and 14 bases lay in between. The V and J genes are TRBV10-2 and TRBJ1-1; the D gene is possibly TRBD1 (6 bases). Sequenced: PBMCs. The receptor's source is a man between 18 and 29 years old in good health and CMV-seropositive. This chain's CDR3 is CASSAAQGLNTEAFF. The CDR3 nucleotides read TGCGCCAGCAGCGCTGCACAGGGCCTGAACACTGAAGCTTTCTTT.